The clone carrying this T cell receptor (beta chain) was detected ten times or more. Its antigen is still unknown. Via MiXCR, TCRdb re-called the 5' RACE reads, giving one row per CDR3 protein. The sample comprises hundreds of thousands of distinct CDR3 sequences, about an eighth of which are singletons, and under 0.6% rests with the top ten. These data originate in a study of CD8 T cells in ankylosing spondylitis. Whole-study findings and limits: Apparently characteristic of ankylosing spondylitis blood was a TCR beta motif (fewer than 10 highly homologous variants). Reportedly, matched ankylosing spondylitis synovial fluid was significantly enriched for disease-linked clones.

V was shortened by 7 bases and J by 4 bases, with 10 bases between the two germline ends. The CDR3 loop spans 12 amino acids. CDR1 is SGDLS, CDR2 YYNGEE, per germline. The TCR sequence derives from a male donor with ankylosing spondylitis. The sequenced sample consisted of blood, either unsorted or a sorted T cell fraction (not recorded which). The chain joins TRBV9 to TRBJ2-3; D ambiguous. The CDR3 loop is CASGFFPDTQYF. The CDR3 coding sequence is TGTGCCAGCGGGTTTTTCCCAGATACGCAGTATTTT.